These 15 T cell receptor beta chains were sequenced from one sample in a study of shared clonotypes between healthy human individuals. Data came from immunoSEQ multiplex PCR; TCRdb stores just in-frame clones and leaves some out. Counted here are 700,000 or so clones, 72% occurring once; the ten biggest clones make up 1.8%. Sequencing was performed on memory CD4+ T cells sorted from blood. Subset meaning: CD45RA-negative fraction. These receptors all come from a woman aged 25 to 45 in good health.

V is TRBV7-9 and J is TRBJ2-2; D remains ambiguous. Trimming removed 3 bases from V and 1 base from J, with 9 bases in between. Germline assignment: CDR1 SEHNR and CDR2 FQNEAQ (reference sequence). The CDR3 loop spans 15 amino acids. CDR3 loop: CASSLKGLNTGELFF. CDR3 DNA: TGTGCCAGCAGCTTGAAGGGTTTGAACACCGGGGAGCTGTTTTTT. Combining the CDR3 with reference TRBV7-9 and TRBJ2-2 gives the whole variable domain DTGVSQNPRHKITKRGQNVTFRCDPISEHNRLYWYRQTLGQGPEFLTYFQNEAQLEKSRLLSDRFSAERPKGSFSTLEIQRTEQGDSAMYLCASSLKGLNTGELFFGEGSRLTVL.

This clone was found once. The chain joins TRBV6-6 to TRBJ1-1; D gene uncertain. From germline, CDR1 is MNHNY and CDR2 SVGAGI (reference sequence). This CDR3 has 12 residues. V lost 2 bases and J lost 4, with 5 bases in between. The CDR3 is CASSYETTEAFF. CDR3 nucleotides: TGTGCCAGCAGTTACGAGACCACTGAAGCTTTCTTT.

This chain joins TRBV6-6 and TRBJ1-5; D unclear. V dropped 0 bases and J dropped 4 bases, with 7 bases sitting between them. This CDR3 is 14 amino acids long. CDR1 and CDR2 (germline): MNHNY, SVGAGI (reference sequence). CDR3 protein: CASSYSAGNQPQHF. CDR3 DNA sequence: TGTGCCAGCAGTTACTCGGCGGGGAATCAGCCCCAGCATTTT.

The table lists this clone with a count of one. This chain connects TRBV19 to TRBJ2-5; the match to TRBD2 covers 11 bases. This CDR3 has 15 amino acids. Trimming at V came to 6 bases and at J to 9 bases, leaving 12 bases not matched to a gene. CDR1 is LNHDA, CDR2 SQIVND, per germline (reference sequence). CDR3 loop: CASRLAGGNRGAQYF. The DNA for the CDR3 is TGTGCCAGTAGGCTAGCGGGAGGTAACCGGGGGGCCCAGTACTTC.

The chain has TRBV11-2 and TRBJ2-7, with D unclear. Trimming cost V 3 bases and J 3 bases, with 9 bases left between them. The CDR3 is 13 residues long. CDR1 and CDR2 (germline): SGHAT, FQNNGV. The CDR3: CASSFSTVYEQYF. CDR3 nucleotide sequence: TGTGCCAGCAGCTTCTCCACAGTCTACGAGCAGTACTTC.

This chain joins TRBV27 and TRBJ2-7; tentative D call: TRBD1 (6 bases). The CDR3 totals 15 residues. Trimming cost V 2 bases and J 2 bases, with 13 bases left between them. Looked up from germline, CDR1 is MNHEY and CDR2 is SMNVEV (reference sequence). The CDR3 loop reads CASSLKWWGPYEQYF. CDR3 nucleotide sequence: TGTGCCAGCAGTTTAAAGTGGTGGGGGCCCTACGAGCAGTACTTC.

This clone has just one count. The rearrangement joins TRBV2 to TRBJ2-2; 8 bases align to TRBD2. The CDR3 has 15 residues. Germline V gene data show CDR1 as SNHLY and CDR2 as FYNNEI. V gave up 6 bases and J gave up 5 bases; unmatched junction bases: 8. The CDR3 DNA is TGTGCCAGCAGCCAATGGACTAGCAAGACCGGGGAGCTGTTTTTT. This codes for CASSQWTSKTGELFF. The variable domain in full, with the rest retrieved from reference TRBV2 and TRBJ2-2, is EPEVTQTPSHQVTQMGQEVILRCVPISNHLYFYWYRQILGQKVEFLVSFYNNEISEKSEIFDDQFSVERPDGSNFTLKIRSTKLEDSAMYFCASSQWTSKTGELFFGEGSRLTVL.

The chain combines TRBV5-1 with TRBJ2-7; tentatively, D is TRBD2 (6 bases). The CDR3 is 14 amino acids. Germline lookup yields CDR1 SGHRS and CDR2 YFSETQ. The V gene lost 1 base and the J gene lost 3 bases, with 11 bases spanning the gap. For the CDR3, the DNA is TGCGCCAGCAGCTTGCTCGGGGAGGTCTACGAGCAGTACTTC. Protein: CASSLLGEVYEQYF.

The chain has TRBV9 and TRBJ2-2; TRBD2 matches at 10 bases. The CDR3 length is 16 residues. Losses at the gene ends were 9 bases for V and 7 bases for J; bases not matched to a gene: 15. Germline V gene data show CDR1 as SGDLS and CDR2 as YYNGEE. CDR3 in DNA: TGTGCCACCACCCCGGGGGCTAGCGGGAGTGGCGGGGAGCTGTTTTTT. This encodes CATTPGASGSGGELFF.

The chain joins TRBV11-2 to TRBJ2-1, with D perhaps TRBD2 (6 bases). Trimming removed 2 bases from V and 10 bases from J, with 9 bases in between. The germline V gene encodes CDR1 SGHAT and CDR2 FQNNGV. The CDR3 length is 12 residues. CDR3 region: CASSLLAWEQFF. CDR3 coding DNA: TGTGCCAGCAGCTTACTAGCGTGGGAGCAGTTCTTC.

The genes are TRBV28 and TRBJ2-2; D is possibly TRBD1 (5 bases). Germline values: CDR1 MDHEN, CDR2 SYDVKM. The CDR3 length is 15 residues. The ends were cut back, 3 bases at V and 1 base at J, with 9 bases in the middle. The CDR3 here is CASSFSQGNTGELFF. The CDR3 DNA sequence: TGTGCCAGCAGTTTTAGCCAGGGGAACACCGGGGAGCTGTTTTTT.

V and J are TRBV20-1 and TRBJ2-5; D is tentatively TRBD1 or TRBD2 (5 bases each). The CDR3 totals 11 residues. V shed 5 bases and J shed 5 bases, with 9 bases lying between them. Germline V lookup: CDR1 DFQATT, CDR2 SNEGSKA (reference sequence). For the CDR3, the DNA is TGCAGTGCTGGGGACCCGGAGACCCAGTACTTC. Amino acids: CSAGDPETQYF.

The genes are TRBV4-1 and TRBJ2-5; 10 bases line up with TRBD2. Germline V lookup: CDR1 MGHRA, CDR2 YSYEKL. Germline trimming cut 3 bases from V and 7 bases from J; bases unmatched to any gene: 8. This CDR3 has 15 amino acids. The CDR3 loop is CASSQALAGAWTQYF. CDR3 coding DNA: TGCGCCAGCAGCCAGGCCCTAGCGGGAGCGTGGACCCAGTACTTC.

The chain links TRBV2 to TRBJ1-2; maybe TRBD1 (6 bases). The CDR3 has 14 amino acids. The germline V gene has CDR1 SNHLY and CDR2 FYNNEI. The V end lost 7 bases, the J end lost 3 bases, and 15 bases lay between the germline ends. This chain's CDR3 is CASIGGQPYYGYTF. The DNA for the CDR3 is TGTGCCAGCATAGGTGGACAGCCTTACTATGGCTACACCTTC.

This clone was detected only a few times. This sequence joins TRBV19 and TRBJ1-1; 9 bases agree with TRBD1. The CDR3 length is 12 residues. The junction had 3 bases not matched to a gene; V was cut back by 6 bases and J by 7 bases. Germline V lookup: CDR1 LNHDA, CDR2 SQIVND (reference sequence). In DNA form, the CDR3 reads TGTGCCAGTAGGCGGACAGGGGTTGAAGCTTTCTTT. It translates to CASRRTGVEAFF.